Listed below are T cell receptor beta chains from one sample, sequenced in a study of metastatic and nonmetastatic thyroid tumors. TCRdb re-processed the PCR reads through MiXCR. The sample has about 3,900 clones; around 40% are singletons. Material: tumor tissue. The receptors here all came from a female donor with papillary thyroid cancer or a benign thyroid nodule (not recorded which). Some clones in this sample may be carry-over from other donors' samples. CDR3s include the opening cysteine and the closing phenylalanine or tryptophan. The D gene is left open where the match is weak. Where a row states a size, it is once, few, many or the class of an expanded clone; other rows omit it.

TRBJ2-5 | TRBD2 | few | TRBV12-3/TRBV12-4 | TGTGCCAGCAGTTTCGCGGGGGGGCCGCAGACCCAGTACTTC | CASSFAGGPQTQYF
TRBJ1-1 | TRBD1 | - | TRBV6-1 | TGTGCCAGCAGTGCGAGGGGCGACAGGGGGTATGAGAACACTGAAGCTTTCTTT | CASSARGDRGYENTEAFF
TRBJ2-7 | - | few | TRBV12-3/TRBV12-4 | TGTGCCAGCGGCCTACAGGGCTCCGAGCAGTACTTC | CASGLQGSEQYF
TRBJ1-5 | TRBD1 | - | TRBV28 | TGTGCCAGCCCCGAGACAGGGGCGCCCAATCAGCCCCAGCATTTT | CASPETGAPNQPQHF
TRBJ2-7 | - | - | TRBV6-1 | TGTGCCAGCAGAGGACTTGCCTACGGGCAGTACTTC | CASRGLAYGQYF
TRBJ2-7 | - | hyperexpanded | TRBV15 | TGTGCCACCAGCCCCGACCCAGCCTCCCGCTACGAGCAGTACTTC | CATSPDPASRYEQYF
TRBJ2-3 | TRBD1 | - | TRBV6-1 | TGTGCCAGCAGTGAATACAGGGGAATTGCAGATACGCAGTATTTT | CASSEYRGIADTQYF
TRBJ2-7 | - | - | TRBV20-1 | TGCAGTGCTAGAGGCGGGCGAGACTACGAGCAGTACTTC | CSARGGRDYEQYF
TRBJ2-1 | TRBD2 | - | TRBV5-1 | TGCGCCAGCAGCCTCTCTAGCGGGGGGCGGCATGAGCAGTTCTTC | CASSLSSGGRHEQFF
TRBJ2-3 | - | - | TRBV20-1 | TGCAGTGCCCGACCGTTTGACAAAGGCACAGATACGCAGTATTTT | CSARPFDKGTDTQYF
TRBJ1-1 | - | - | TRBV4-1 | TGCGCCAGCAGCCAAGATCTGCGGGGAAACACTGAAGCTTTCTTT | CASSQDLRGNTEAFF
TRBJ2-1 | - | few | TRBV28 | TGTGCCAGCAGTTTTCGTCATTACAATGAGCAGTTCTTC | CASSFRHYNEQFF
TRBJ2-2 | TRBD2 | - | TRBV6-7 | TGTGCCAGCGGGGGGACTAGCAGGAGAGTGGGTACCGGGGAGCTGTTTTTT | CASGGTSRRVGTGELFF
TRBJ2-3 | - | few | TRBV15 | TGTGCCACCAGGACAGCTAGCACAGATACGCAGTATTTT | CATRTASTDTQYF
TRBJ2-7 | - | few | TRBV12-3/TRBV12-4 | TGTGCCAGCAGCCTACAGGGCTCCGAGCAGTACTTC | CASSLQGSEQYF
TRBJ2-1 | TRBD2 | - | TRBV18 | TGTGCCAGCTCACCATTAGCTAGCGGGAGCGGGACTAACAATGAGCAGTTCTTC | CASSPLASGSGTNNEQFF
TRBJ2-7 | - | - | TRBV5-1 | TGCGCCAGCAGCGAGCTAGCCCTCAGCTACGAGCAGTACTTC | CASSELALSYEQYF
TRBJ1-6 | - | - | TRBV20-1 | TGCAGTGCTAGGGGGGGGAGGAATTCACCCCTCCACTTT | CSARGGRNSPLHF
TRBJ1-5 | - | - | TRBV30 | TGTGCCTGGGGGGGGAATCAGCCCCAGCATTTT | CAWGGNQPQHF
TRBJ1-4 | - | - | TRBV6-5 | TGTGCCAGCAGTTACACAGCAACTAATGAAAAACTGTTTTTT | CASSYTATNEKLFF
TRBJ1-2 | TRBD1 | - | TRBV5-1 | TGCGCCAGCAGCCCCGGGACAGGGCTTCGAGGCTACACCTTC | CASSPGTGLRGYTF
TRBJ2-1 | - | - | TRBV5-1 | TGCGCCAGCAGCACCTTCCGGGACATTAGCTCCTACAATGAGCAGTTCTTC | CASSTFRDISSYNEQFF